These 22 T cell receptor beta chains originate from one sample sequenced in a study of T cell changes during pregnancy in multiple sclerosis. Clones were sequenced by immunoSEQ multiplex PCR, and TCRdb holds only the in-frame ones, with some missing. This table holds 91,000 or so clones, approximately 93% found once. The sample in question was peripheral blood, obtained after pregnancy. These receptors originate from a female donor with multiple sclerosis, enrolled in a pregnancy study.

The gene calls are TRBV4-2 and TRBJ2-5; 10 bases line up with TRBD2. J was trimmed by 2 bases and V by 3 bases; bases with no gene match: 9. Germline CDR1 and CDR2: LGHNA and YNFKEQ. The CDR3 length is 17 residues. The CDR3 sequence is CASSHGTSGKGQETQYF. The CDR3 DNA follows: TGTGCCAGCAGCCATGGAACTAGCGGGAAAGGGCAAGAGACCCAGTACTTC.

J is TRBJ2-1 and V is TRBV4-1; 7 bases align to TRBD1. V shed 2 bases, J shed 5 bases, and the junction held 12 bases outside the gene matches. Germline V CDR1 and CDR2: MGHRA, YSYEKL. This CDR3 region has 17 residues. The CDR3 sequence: CASSQSPPTGINNEQFF. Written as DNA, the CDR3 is TGCGCCAGCAGCCAAAGCCCACCGACAGGGATAAACAATGAGCAGTTCTTC.

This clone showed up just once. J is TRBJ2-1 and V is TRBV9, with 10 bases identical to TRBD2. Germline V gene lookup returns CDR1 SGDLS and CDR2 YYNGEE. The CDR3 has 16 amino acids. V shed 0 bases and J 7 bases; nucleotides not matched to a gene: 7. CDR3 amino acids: CASSVDSSGRVNEQFF. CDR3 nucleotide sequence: TGTGCCAGCAGCGTAGATTCAAGCGGGAGGGTTAATGAGCAGTTCTTC. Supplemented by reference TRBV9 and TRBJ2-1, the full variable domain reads DSGVTQTPKHLITATGQRVTLRCSPRSGDLSVYWYQQSLDQGLQFLIQYYNGEERAKGNILERFSAQQFPDLHSELNLSSLELGDSALYFCASSVDSSGRVNEQFFGPGTRLTVL.

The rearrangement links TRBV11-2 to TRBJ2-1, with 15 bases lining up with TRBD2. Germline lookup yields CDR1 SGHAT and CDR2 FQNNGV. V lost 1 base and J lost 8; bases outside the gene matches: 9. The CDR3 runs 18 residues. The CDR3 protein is CASSLAWTSGRAVDEQFF. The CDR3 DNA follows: TGTGCCAGCAGCTTAGCTTGGACTAGCGGGAGGGCCGTGGATGAGCAGTTCTTC.

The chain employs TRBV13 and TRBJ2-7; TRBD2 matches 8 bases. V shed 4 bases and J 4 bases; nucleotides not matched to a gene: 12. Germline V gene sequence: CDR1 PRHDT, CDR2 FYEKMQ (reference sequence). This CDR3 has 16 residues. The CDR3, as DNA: TGTGCCAGCAGCTCGCGCTCGGGACTAGAGTTATACGAGCAGTACTTC. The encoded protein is CASSSRSGLELYEQYF.

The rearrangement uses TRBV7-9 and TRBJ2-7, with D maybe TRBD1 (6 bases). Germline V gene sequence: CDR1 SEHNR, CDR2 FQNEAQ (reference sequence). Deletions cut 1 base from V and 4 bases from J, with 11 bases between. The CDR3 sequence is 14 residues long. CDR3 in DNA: TGTGCCAGCAGCTTAGAGGACAGTTTGTACGAGCAGTACTTC. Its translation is CASSLEDSLYEQYF.

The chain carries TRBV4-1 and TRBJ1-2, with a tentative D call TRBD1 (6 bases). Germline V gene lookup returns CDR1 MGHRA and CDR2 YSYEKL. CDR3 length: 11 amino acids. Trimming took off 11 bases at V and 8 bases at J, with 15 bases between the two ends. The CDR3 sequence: CASTGPYGYTF. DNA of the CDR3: TGCGCCTCGACAGGACCTTACGGCTACACCTTC.

The CDR3 bases are TGTGCCAGCCGCAGAGAGCGGGGGCGCGTGGATGAGCAGTTCTTC. Residues: CASRRERGRVDEQFF. The rearrangement joins TRBV28 to TRBJ2-1; 8 bases fit TRBD2. J gave up 8 bases and V 8 bases, and 14 bases lay outside the gene matches. The CDR3 sequence is 15 residues long. Germline CDR1 and CDR2: MDHEN and SYDVKM.

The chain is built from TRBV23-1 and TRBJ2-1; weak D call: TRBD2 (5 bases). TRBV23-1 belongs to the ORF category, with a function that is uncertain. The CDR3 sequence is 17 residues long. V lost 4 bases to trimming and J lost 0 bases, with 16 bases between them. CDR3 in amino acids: CASSRVGGRSSYNEQFF. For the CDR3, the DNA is TGCGCCAGCAGTCGGGTTGGAGGCAGGTCCTCCTACAATGAGCAGTTCTTC.

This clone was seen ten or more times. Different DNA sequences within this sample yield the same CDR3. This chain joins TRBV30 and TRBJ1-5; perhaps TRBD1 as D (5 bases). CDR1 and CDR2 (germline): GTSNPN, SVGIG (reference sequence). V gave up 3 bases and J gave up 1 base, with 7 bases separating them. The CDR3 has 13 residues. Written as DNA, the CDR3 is TGTGCCTGGAGCGGGGGAAGCAATCAGCCCCAGCATTTT. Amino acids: CAWSGGSNQPQHF. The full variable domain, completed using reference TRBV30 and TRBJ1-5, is SQTIHQWPATLVQPVGSPLSLECTVEGTSNPNLYWYRQAAGRGLQLLFYSVGIGQISSEVPQNLSASRPQDRQFILSSKKLLLSDSGFYLCAWSGGSNQPQHFGDGTRLSIL.

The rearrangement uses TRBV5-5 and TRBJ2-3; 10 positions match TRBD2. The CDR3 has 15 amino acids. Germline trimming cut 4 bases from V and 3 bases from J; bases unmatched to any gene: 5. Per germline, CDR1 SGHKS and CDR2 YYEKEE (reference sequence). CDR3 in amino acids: CASSKGLAWTDTQYF. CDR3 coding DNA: TGTGCCAGCAGCAAGGGACTAGCGTGGACAGATACGCAGTATTTT.

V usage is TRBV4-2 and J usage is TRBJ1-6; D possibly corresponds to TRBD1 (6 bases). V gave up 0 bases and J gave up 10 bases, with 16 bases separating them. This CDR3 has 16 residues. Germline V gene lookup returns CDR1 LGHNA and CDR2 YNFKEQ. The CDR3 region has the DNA TGTGCCAGCAGCCAAGATATCAATCAGGGGCTCTCACCCCTCCACTTT. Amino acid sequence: CASSQDINQGLSPLHF.

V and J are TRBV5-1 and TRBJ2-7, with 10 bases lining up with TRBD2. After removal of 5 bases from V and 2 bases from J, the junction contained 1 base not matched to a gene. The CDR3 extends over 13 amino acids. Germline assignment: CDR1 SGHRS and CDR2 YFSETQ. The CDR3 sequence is CASRGLATYEQYF. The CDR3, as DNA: TGCGCCAGCAGGGGACTAGCGACCTACGAGCAGTACTTC.

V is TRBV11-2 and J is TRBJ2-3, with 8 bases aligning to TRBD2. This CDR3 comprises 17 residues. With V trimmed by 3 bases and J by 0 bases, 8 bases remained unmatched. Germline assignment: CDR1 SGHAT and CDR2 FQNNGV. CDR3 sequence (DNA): TGTGCCAGCAGCTTCAGCGGGGGCAGTCATAGCACAGATACGCAGTATTTT. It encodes CASSFSGGSHSTDTQYF.

The CDR3, as DNA: TGTGCCAGCAGCCTTGGGCCGGCCTACGAGCAGTACTTC. The encoded protein is CASSLGPAYEQYF. The chain is built from TRBV5-4 and TRBJ2-7; the D is unclear. Germline V gene sequence: CDR1 SGHNT, CDR2 YYREEE (reference sequence). The CDR3 totals 13 residues. Trimming took 4 bases from V and 2 from J, leaving 10 bases between them.

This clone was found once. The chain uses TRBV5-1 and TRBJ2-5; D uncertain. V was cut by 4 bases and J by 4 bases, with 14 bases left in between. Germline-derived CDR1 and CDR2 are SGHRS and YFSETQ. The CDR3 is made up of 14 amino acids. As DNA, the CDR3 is TGCGCCAGCAGCCCCACGCCTAGTGGAGAGACCCAGTACTTC. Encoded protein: CASSPTPSGETQYF.

CDR3 DNA sequence: TGTGCCAGCAGGAGGGACAGCTACAATGAGCAGTTCTTC. Protein sequence: CASRRDSYNEQFF. This chain uses TRBV11-1 with TRBJ2-1; TRBD1 matches 7 bases. CDR3 length equals 13 residues. V dropped 6 bases and J dropped 3; count of bases not matched to a gene: 2. The germline CDR1 and CDR2 sequences are SGHAT and FQDESV (reference sequence).

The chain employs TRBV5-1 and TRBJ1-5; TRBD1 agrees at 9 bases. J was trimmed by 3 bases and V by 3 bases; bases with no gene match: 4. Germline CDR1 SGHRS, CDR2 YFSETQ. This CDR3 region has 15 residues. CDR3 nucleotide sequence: TGCGCCAGCAGCTCGACAGGGGGATCCAATCAGCCCCAGCATTTT. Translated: CASSSTGGSNQPQHF.

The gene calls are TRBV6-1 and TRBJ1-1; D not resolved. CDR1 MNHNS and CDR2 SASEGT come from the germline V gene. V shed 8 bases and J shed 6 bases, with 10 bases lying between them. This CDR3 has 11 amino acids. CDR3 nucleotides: TGTGCCAGCGAGGGTGCCCCTGAAGCTTTCTTT. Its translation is CASEGAPEAFF.

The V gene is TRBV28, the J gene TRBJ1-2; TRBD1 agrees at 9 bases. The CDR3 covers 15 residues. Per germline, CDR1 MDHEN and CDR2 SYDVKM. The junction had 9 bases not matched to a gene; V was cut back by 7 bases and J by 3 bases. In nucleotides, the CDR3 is TGTGCCAGCACCCTGGGAGGGACAGGGTACTATGGCTACACCTTC. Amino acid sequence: CASTLGGTGYYGYTF.

DNA for the CDR3: TGTGCCAGCAGACGACAGGGGGCGCGAACCGGGGAGCTGTTTTTT. This codes for CASRRQGARTGELFF. The gene calls are TRBV2 and TRBJ2-2; 10 nucleotides agree with TRBD1. The junction had 6 bases not matched to a gene; V was cut back by 6 bases and J by 5 bases. CDR1 and CDR2 from the germline V gene are SNHLY and FYNNEI. This CDR3 comprises 15 residues.

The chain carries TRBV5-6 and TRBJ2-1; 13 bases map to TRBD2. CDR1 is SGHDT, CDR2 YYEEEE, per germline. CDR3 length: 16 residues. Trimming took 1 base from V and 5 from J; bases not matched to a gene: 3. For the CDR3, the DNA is TGTGCCAGCAGCTTGCGGACTAGCGGGAGCCACAATGAGCAGTTCTTC. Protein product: CASSLRTSGSHNEQFF. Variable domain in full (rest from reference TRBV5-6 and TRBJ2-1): DAGVTQSPTHLIKTRGQQVTLRCSPKSGHDTVSWYQQALGQGPQFIFQYYEEEERQRGNFPDRFSGHQFPNYSSELNVNALLLGDSALYLCASSLRTSGSHNEQFFGPGTRLTVL.